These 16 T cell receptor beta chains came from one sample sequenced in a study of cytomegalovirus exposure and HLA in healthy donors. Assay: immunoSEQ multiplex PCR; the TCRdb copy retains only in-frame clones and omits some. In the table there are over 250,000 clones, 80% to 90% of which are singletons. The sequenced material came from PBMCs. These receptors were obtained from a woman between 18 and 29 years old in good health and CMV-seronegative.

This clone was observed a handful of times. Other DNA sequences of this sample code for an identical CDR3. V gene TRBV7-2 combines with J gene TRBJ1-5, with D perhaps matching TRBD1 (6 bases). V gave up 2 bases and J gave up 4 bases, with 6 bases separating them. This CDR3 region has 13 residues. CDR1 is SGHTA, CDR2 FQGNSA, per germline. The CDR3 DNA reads TGTGCCAGCAGCTTACAGGGGAATCAGCCCCAGCATTTT. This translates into CASSLQGNQPQHF.

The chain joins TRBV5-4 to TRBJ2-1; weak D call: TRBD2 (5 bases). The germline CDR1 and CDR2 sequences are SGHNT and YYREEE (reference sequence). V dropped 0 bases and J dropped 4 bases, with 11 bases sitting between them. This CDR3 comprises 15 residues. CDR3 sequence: CASSLEERSYNEQFF. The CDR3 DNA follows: TGTGCCAGCAGCTTGGAGGAGCGGAGTTACAATGAGCAGTTCTTC.

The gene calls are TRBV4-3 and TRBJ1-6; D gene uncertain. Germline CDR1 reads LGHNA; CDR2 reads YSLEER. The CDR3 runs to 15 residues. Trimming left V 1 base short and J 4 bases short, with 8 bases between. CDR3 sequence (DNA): TGCGCCAGCAGCCAAGGACGGGATTATAATTCACCCCTCCACTTT. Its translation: CASSQGRDYNSPLHF.

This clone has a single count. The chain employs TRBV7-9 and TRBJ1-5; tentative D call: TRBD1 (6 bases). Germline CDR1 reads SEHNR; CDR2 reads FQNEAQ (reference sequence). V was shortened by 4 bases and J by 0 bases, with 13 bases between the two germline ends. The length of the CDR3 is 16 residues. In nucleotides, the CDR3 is TGTGCCAGCAGCTCTAACAGGGTACATAGCAATCAGCCCCAGCATTTT. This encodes CASSSNRVHSNQPQHF.

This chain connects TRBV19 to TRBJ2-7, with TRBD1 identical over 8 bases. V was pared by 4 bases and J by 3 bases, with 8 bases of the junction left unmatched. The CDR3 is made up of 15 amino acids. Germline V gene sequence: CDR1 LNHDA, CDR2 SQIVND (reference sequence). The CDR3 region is CASSTETGTGYEQYF. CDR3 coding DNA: TGTGCCAGTAGTACTGAGACCGGGACAGGCTACGAGCAGTACTTC. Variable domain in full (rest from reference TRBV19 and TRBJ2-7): DGGITQSPKYLFRKEGQNVTLSCEQNLNHDAMYWYRQDPGQGLRLIYYSQIVNDFQKGDIAEGYSVSREKKESFPLTVTSAQKNPTAFYLCASSTETGTGYEQYFGPGTRLTVT.

The DNA for the CDR3 is TGTGCCAGCAGCTTTCGACAGGGGGCAGGCGAGACCCAGTACTTC. As protein: CASSFRQGAGETQYF. The chain is built from TRBV5-6 and TRBJ2-5; 10 bases map to TRBD1. The junction had 6 bases not matched to a gene; V was cut back by 2 bases and J by 5 bases. This CDR3 is built from 15 residues. Germline lookup yields CDR1 SGHDT and CDR2 YYEEEE.

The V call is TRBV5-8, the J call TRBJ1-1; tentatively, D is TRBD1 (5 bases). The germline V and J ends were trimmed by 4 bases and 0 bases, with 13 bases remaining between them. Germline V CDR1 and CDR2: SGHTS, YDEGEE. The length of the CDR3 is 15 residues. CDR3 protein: CASSPWGLMNTEAFF. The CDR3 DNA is TGTGCCAGCAGCCCGTGGGGACTGATGAACACTGAAGCTTTCTTT.

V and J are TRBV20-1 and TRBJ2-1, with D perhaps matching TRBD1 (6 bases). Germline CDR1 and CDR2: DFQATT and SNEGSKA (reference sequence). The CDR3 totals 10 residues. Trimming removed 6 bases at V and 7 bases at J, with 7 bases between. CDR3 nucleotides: TGCAGTGCGGGGGCTAATGAGCAGTTCTTC. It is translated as CSAGANEQFF.

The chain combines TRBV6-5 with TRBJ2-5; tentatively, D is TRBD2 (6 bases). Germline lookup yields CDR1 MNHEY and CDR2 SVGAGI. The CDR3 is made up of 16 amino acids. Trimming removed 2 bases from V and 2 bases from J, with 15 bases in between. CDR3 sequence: CASSYGFSGTQETQYF. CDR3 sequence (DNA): TGTGCCAGCAGTTACGGTTTTAGCGGTACTCAAGAGACCCAGTACTTC.

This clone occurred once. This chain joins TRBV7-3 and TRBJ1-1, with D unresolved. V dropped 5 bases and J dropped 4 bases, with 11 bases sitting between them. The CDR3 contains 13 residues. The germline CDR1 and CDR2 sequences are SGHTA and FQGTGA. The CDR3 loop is CASSPIGSTEAFF. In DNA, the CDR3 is TGTGCCAGCAGCCCCATCGGGAGCACTGAAGCTTTCTTT.

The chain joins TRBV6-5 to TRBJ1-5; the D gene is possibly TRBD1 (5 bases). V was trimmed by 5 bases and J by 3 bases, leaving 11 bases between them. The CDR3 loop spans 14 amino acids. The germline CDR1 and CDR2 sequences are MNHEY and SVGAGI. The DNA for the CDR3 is TGTGCCAGCAGTGTGGACAAGGCCAATCAGCCCCAGCATTTT. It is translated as CASSVDKANQPQHF.

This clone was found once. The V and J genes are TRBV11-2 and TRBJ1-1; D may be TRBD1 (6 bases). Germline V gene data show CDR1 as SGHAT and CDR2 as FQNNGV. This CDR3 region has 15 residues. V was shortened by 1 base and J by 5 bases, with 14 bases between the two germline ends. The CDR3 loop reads CASSLAQGRGTEAFF. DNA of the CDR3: TGTGCCAGCAGCTTAGCTCAGGGAAGGGGGACTGAAGCTTTCTTT.

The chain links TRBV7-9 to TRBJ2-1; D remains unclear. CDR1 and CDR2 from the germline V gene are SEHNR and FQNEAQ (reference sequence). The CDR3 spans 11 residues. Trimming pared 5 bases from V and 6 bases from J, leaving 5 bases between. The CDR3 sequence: CASSPPNEQFF. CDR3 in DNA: TGTGCCAGCAGCCCTCCCAATGAGCAGTTCTTC.

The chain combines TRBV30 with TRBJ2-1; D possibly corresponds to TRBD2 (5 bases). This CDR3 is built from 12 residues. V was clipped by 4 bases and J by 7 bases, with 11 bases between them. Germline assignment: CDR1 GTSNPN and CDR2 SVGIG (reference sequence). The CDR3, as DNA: TGTGCCTGGACGGGGTACCCTAATGAGCAGTTCTTC. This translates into CAWTGYPNEQFF.

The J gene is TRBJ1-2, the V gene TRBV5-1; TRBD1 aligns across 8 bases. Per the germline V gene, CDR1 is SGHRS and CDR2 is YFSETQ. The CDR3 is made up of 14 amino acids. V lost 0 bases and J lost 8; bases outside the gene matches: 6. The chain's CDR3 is CASSLGQGIYGYTF. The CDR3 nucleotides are TGCGCCAGCAGCTTGGGACAGGGGATATACGGCTACACCTTC.

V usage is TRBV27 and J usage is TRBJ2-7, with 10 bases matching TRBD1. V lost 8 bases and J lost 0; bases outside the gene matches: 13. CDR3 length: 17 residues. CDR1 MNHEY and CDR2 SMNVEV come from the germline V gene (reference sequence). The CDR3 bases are TGTGCCAGCCGACCGGGACAGGGGCCGCCGAGCTCCTACGAGCAGTACTTC. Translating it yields CASRPGQGPPSSYEQYF.